The 8 T cell receptor beta chains presented below share a single source sample, sequenced in a study of cytomegalovirus exposure and HLA in healthy donors. The repertoire was sequenced with immunoSEQ multiplex PCR; TCRdb's copy has only in-frame clones and lacks some. The sample contains more than 150,000 clones, roughly 84% of which appear only once. The sequencing input was PBMCs. These receptor sequences come from a young man in good health and CMV-seropositive.

V is TRBV6-1 and J is TRBJ1-4; no clear D gene. The CDR3 runs to 14 residues. The V end was cut by 6 bases, the J end by 3 bases, with 11 bases between. Germline V gene lookup returns CDR1 MNHNS and CDR2 SASEGT. The DNA for the CDR3 is TGTGCCAGCAGGGCACCGGGATCTAATGAAAAACTGTTTTTT. Translated: CASRAPGSNEKLFF.

V usage is TRBV27 and J usage is TRBJ1-5; 12 bases map to TRBD1. This CDR3 has 16 residues. Germline lookup yields CDR1 MNHEY and CDR2 SMNVEV (reference sequence). J gave up 4 bases and V 4 bases, and 5 bases lay outside the gene matches. The CDR3 region has the DNA TGTGCCAGCAGTTCGGGGGACAGGGGGCCGAATCAGCCCCAGCATTTT. Translated, it gives CASSSGDRGPNQPQHF.

The chain links TRBV5-4 to TRBJ2-3; D may be TRBD2 (5 bases). This CDR3 region has 15 residues. Germline V gene lookup returns CDR1 SGHNT and CDR2 YYREEE (reference sequence). V was trimmed by 1 base and J by 5 bases, leaving 14 bases between them. CDR3 DNA: TGTGCCAGCAGCTTGAAGCTAGCCCGAGGAGATACGCAGTATTTT. The encoded protein is CASSLKLARGDTQYF.

CDR3 amino acids: CAISESQGSAFF. DNA for the CDR3: TGTGCCATCAGTGAGTCTCAGGGAAGCGCTTTCTTT. The V and J genes are TRBV10-3 and TRBJ1-1; D might be TRBD1 (5 bases). The V and J ends lost 0 bases and 11 bases respectively, with 10 bases between them. Germline V CDR1 and CDR2: ENHRY, SYGVKD. The CDR3 is made up of 12 amino acids.

Of note for this clone: Other DNA sequences in the same sample also yield this CDR3. The chain combines TRBV11-3 with TRBJ2-7, with 9 nucleotides matching TRBD1. This CDR3 is 15 amino acids long. J lost 1 base, V lost 5 bases, and 6 bases had no gene match. Germline CDR1 reads SGHNT; CDR2 reads YENEEA. Here the CDR3 DNA reads TGTGCCAGCAGCCTCGGACAGGGGAGGTCCTACGAGCAGTACTTC. Its protein product is CASSLGQGRSYEQYF.

The J gene is TRBJ2-7, the V gene TRBV5-1, with D maybe TRBD2 (6 bases). Germline V lookup: CDR1 SGHRS, CDR2 YFSETQ. The CDR3 sequence is 14 residues long. Trimming left V 0 bases short and J 4 bases short, with 11 bases between. The CDR3 loop is CASSLAGGEYEQYF. CDR3 DNA sequence: TGCGCCAGCAGCTTGGCCGGGGGAGAATACGAGCAGTACTTC.

The rearrangement links TRBV5-1 to TRBJ2-5; D call uncertain. This CDR3 comprises 13 residues. The V gene's germline CDR1 is SGHRS and CDR2 YFSETQ. V gave up 0 bases and J gave up 6 bases, with 9 bases separating them. The CDR3 reads CASSLGAGQTQYF. CDR3 DNA sequence: TGCGCCAGCAGCTTGGGGGCTGGGCAGACCCAGTACTTC.

The chain recombines TRBV10-2 with TRBJ2-1; 7 nucleotides match TRBD2. Germline CDR1 is WSHSY and CDR2 is SAAADI. The CDR3 length is 16 residues. The V and J ends lost 4 bases and 7 bases, in that order; junction bases with no gene match: 13. The CDR3 reads CASSGNFGLDPNEQFF. CDR3 in DNA: TGCGCCAGCAGTGGTAACTTCGGACTAGACCCTAATGAGCAGTTCTTC.